This TCR beta chain is drawn from a study of blood T cell repertoires in COVID-19. Background on the study: Sites in the United States, Italy and Spain provided acute and convalescent COVID-19 samples. Sample material is recorded as cDNA or gDNA derived from T cells, B-cell-depleted T cells, or PBMCs.

The germline CDR1 and CDR2 sequences are MDHEN and SYDVKM. The CDR3 extends over 14 amino acids. J gave up 9 bases and V 5 bases, and 6 bases lay outside the gene matches. Sequenced by immunoSEQ multiplex PCR; TCRdb stores in-frame clones only, minus some. The table records 90,000 to 120,000 clones, approximately 88% of them present only once. Sequencing used peripheral blood. This TCR derives from a man aged 50-59 years with active or convalescent COVID-19. The genes are TRBV28 and TRBJ1-6, with 8 bases identical to TRBD1. The CDR3 spells CASSGAGGGSPLHF. Written as DNA, the CDR3 is TGTGCCAGCAGTGGGGCAGGGGGCGGTTCACCCCTCCACTTT.